The rows below give T cell receptor beta chains drawn from one sample of a study of T cell repertoires in cytomegalovirus infection. A single record per CDR3 protein comes from TCRdb applying MiXCR to the reads. The sample holds approximately 1,000,000 distinct CDR3 sequences; around a third are singletons and the top ten take over 12%. These TCRs are of unknown antigen specificity. The specimen was cultured CD8+ T cells from PBMCs, collected from culture after CMV antigen stimulation. The receptors derive from a human donor in good health (CMV status not recorded). Some clones in this sample may be carry-over from other donors' samples. Both conserved end residues are part of each CDR3. Each record gives: CDR3 DNA, CDR3 protein, J gene, V gene, clone size, D gene. D genes are given only for firm matches. A row's size may be missing; if present it is once, few, many or a size class.

DNA: TGTGCCAGCAATCTCGGACAGGGGAGGCGAGGCTACACCTTC
CDR3: CASNLGQGRRGYTF
J: TRBJ1-2
V: TRBV9
size: .
D: TRBD1

DNA: TGTGCCAGCATTAATGGGGACAGGGAAGGTCAGCCCCAGCATTTT
CDR3: CASINGDREGQPQHF
J: TRBJ1-5
V: TRBV27
size: .
D: TRBD1

DNA: TGTGCCAGCAGCTCCCCCCGGGAAACTAATGAAAAACTGTTTTTT
CDR3: CASSSPRETNEKLFF
J: TRBJ1-4
V: TRBV6-6
size: .
D: .

DNA: TGTGCCAGCAGCACCACAGGGGCAGGCGTAAATGAGCAGTTCTTC
CDR3: CASSTTGAGVNEQFF
J: TRBJ2-1
V: TRBV27
size: .
D: TRBD1

DNA: TGTGCCAGCAGCTTAGCGGTAAAACCTTATAGAGGTGGCTACACCTTC
CDR3: CASSLAVKPYRGGYTF
J: TRBJ1-2
V: TRBV7-9
size: .
D: .

DNA: TGTGCCAGTAGTATAGATGCCTCTGGGACCAACGTCCTGACTTTC
CDR3: CASSIDASGTNVLTF
J: TRBJ2-6
V: TRBV19
size: .
D: .

DNA: TGTACCAGCAGCTTGGCCCTTGGGGCCTCCTACAATGAGCAGTTCTTC
CDR3: CTSSLALGASYNEQFF
J: TRBJ2-1
V: TRBV5-4
size: .
D: .

DNA: TGTGCCAGCAGTTCCAGTGCCAATCAGCCCCAGCATTTT
CDR3: CASSSSANQPQHF
J: TRBJ1-5
V: TRBV6-1
size: many
D: .

DNA: TGTGCCAGCAGTGAAGGAGGAAGCGAGCAGTTCTTC
CDR3: CASSEGGSEQFF
J: TRBJ2-1
V: TRBV2
size: .
D: .

DNA: TGTGCCAGCTCATCCAGCCCACAGGGGATCTATCAGCCCCAGCATTTT
CDR3: CASSSSPQGIYQPQHF
J: TRBJ1-5
V: TRBV18
size: .
D: TRBD1

DNA: TGTGCCAGCAGTGAAGCGACCAGGGCCTACGAGCAGTACTTC
CDR3: CASSEATRAYEQYF
J: TRBJ2-7
V: TRBV2
size: .
D: .

DNA: TGTGCCAGCAGCCAAGGAAGAAAGTATGGCTACACCTTC
CDR3: CASSQGRKYGYTF
J: TRBJ1-2
V: TRBV3-1
size: .
D: .

DNA: TGTGCCAGCAGCTTAGTAGGACAGCCGTTTTCACCCCTCCACTTT
CDR3: CASSLVGQPFSPLHF
J: TRBJ1-6
V: TRBV11-2
size: .
D: .

DNA: TGTGCCAGCAGCTTACCTTTATTTCAGGGAAACACCATATATTTT
CDR3: CASSLPLFQGNTIYF
J: TRBJ1-3
V: TRBV7-6
size: .
D: .

DNA: TGTGCCGGGAACACAGGGAGCGAACCCCTCCACTTT
CDR3: CAGNTGSEPLHF
J: TRBJ1-6
V: TRBV19
size: .
D: .

DNA: TGTGCCAGCAGCTTGACCCTGGGGGGAGTGGACACTGAAGCTTTCTTT
CDR3: CASSLTLGGVDTEAFF
J: TRBJ1-1
V: TRBV5-6
size: few
D: .

DNA: TGTGCCAGCAGCTCCCGGGACAGGGTTGTCGAGACCCAGTACTTC
CDR3: CASSSRDRVVETQYF
J: TRBJ2-5
V: TRBV7-6
size: many
D: TRBD1

DNA: TGTGCCACCAGCACAGCAGGGTGGCGGGGCTATGGCTACACCTTC
CDR3: CATSTAGWRGYGYTF
J: TRBJ1-2
V: TRBV15
size: .
D: .

DNA: TGTGCCAGCAGCGTACAGGGGGGGCAGCCCCAGCATTTT
CDR3: CASSVQGGQPQHF
J: TRBJ1-5
V: TRBV7-4
size: .
D: TRBD1

DNA: TGTGCCAGCATCCGCGGGGTTGGGTCCTACAATGAGCAGTTCTTC
CDR3: CASIRGVGSYNEQFF
J: TRBJ2-1
V: TRBV7-8
size: many
D: .

DNA: TGTGCCAGCAGCCCCGGGACCTATTTGAATATGGGGTATTTT
CDR3: CASSPGTYLNMGYF
J: TRBJ2-3
V: TRBV7-2
size: .
D: .

DNA: TGTGCCAGCAGCTTTTGGGGCAGGGGAGAGGACACTGAAGCTTTCTTT
CDR3: CASSFWGRGEDTEAFF
J: TRBJ1-1
V: TRBV7-6
size: few
D: .

DNA: TGTGCCAGCAGTTCCGAGACAGGGGTTGGTTCACCCCTCCACTTT
CDR3: CASSSETGVGSPLHF
J: TRBJ1-6
V: TRBV12-3/TRBV12-4
size: few
D: TRBD1

DNA: TGTGCCAGCAGCCCCCAAGGGGACAGGGGGCTTCTAGGCTATGGCTACACCTTC
CDR3: CASSPQGDRGLLGYGYTF
J: TRBJ1-2
V: TRBV7-9
size: few
D: TRBD1

DNA: TGTGCCAGCAGCTTCTACCCGGGACTAGCGGCCGACGAGCAGTACTTC
CDR3: CASSFYPGLAADEQYF
J: TRBJ2-7
V: TRBV7-2
size: .
D: TRBD2

DNA: TGTGCCAGCAGTTTAATACAGGGGGGGGTAGGCCTCTACAATGAGCAGTTCTTC
CDR3: CASSLIQGGVGLYNEQFF
J: TRBJ2-1
V: TRBV12-3/TRBV12-4
size: few
D: .

DNA: TGCGCCACCGGGGGGTGGGGCTCTGACACAGATACGCAGTATTTT
CDR3: CATGGWGSDTDTQYF
J: TRBJ2-3
V: TRBV10-2
size: .
D: TRBD2

DNA: TGTGCCAGCAGTGAAGATAGTTACAATCAGCCCCAGCATTTT
CDR3: CASSEDSYNQPQHF
J: TRBJ1-5
V: TRBV6-1
size: many
D: .

DNA: TGTGCCAGCAGCTTAGATTCGCAGATAGAGACCCAGTACTTC
CDR3: CASSLDSQIETQYF
J: TRBJ2-5
V: TRBV7-9
size: .
D: .

DNA: TGTGCCAGCAGCTCGTCCCGGGACAGGGGTAAAGCTTTCTTT
CDR3: CASSSSRDRGKAFF
J: TRBJ1-1
V: TRBV7-9
size: few
D: TRBD1

DNA: TGCGCCAGCAGCCAAGATCAGGTCGGCGGGGGGACCAAAGAGACCCAGTACTTC
CDR3: CASSQDQVGGGTKETQYF
J: TRBJ2-5
V: TRBV4-1
size: .
D: TRBD2